Listed below are T cell receptor beta chains from one sample, sequenced in a study of OX40 agonist ivuxolimab in advanced cancers. Method: immunoSEQ multiplex PCR; TCRdb's copy keeps in-frame clones and lacks some. Here the sample spans about 28,000 clones, roughly 82% being singletons. The sample here was CD4+ or CD8+ T cells sorted from blood, taken in a trial of the OX40 agonist ivuxolimab. Every receptor here comes from an adult with an advanced solid tumor such as melanoma, head and neck, liver or kidney cancer. CDR3s include the opening cysteine and the closing phenylalanine or tryptophan. The D gene is left open where the match is weak. Part of the rows lack a size; the others show once, few, many or a class for expanded clones.

V gene	clone size	D gene	J gene	CDR3 DNA	CDR3 protein
TRBV30	NA	NA	TRBJ1-2	TGTGCCTGGAGTGGAGGTTATGGCTACACCTTC	CAWSGGYGYTF
TRBV6-5	NA	TRBD1	TRBJ1-2	TGTGCCAGCAGTTACGGACAGGAGCCCGTCTATGGCTACACCTTC	CASSYGQEPVYGYTF
TRBV5-1	NA	TRBD2	TRBJ2-5	TGCGCCAGCAGCTTGGCCCACACTAGCGGATACGCCGAAGAGACCCAGTACTTC	CASSLAHTSGYAEETQYF
TRBV19	NA	TRBD1	TRBJ2-7	TGTGCCAGTACCATTGGGACAGGGGACTACGAGCAGTACTTC	CASTIGTGDYEQYF
TRBV4-1	NA	NA	TRBJ2-7	TGCGCCAGCAGCCAAGTATCCAGTTCCTACGAGCAGTACTTC	CASSQVSSSYEQYF
TRBV19	NA	TRBD1	TRBJ2-1	TGTGCCAGTAGTATTTTTGGGACAGACAATGAGCAGTTCTTC	CASSIFGTDNEQFF
TRBV21-1	NA	NA	TRBJ2-1	TGTGCCAGCACCGTAGCCGGGATCCCCCTCGCGCCCCGAGGGAATGAGCAGTTCTTC	CASTVAGIPLAPRGNEQFF
TRBV7-9	NA	NA	TRBJ2-5	TGTGCCAGCAGCTTAACGGGTCTACAAGAGACCCAGTACTTC	CASSLTGLQETQYF
TRBV15	NA	NA	TRBJ1-1	TGTGCCACCAGCAGAGATGTCAGTCGTTTGACTGAAGCTTTCTTT	CATSRDVSRLTEAFF
TRBV6-5	NA	NA	TRBJ2-1	TGTGCCAGCAGTCAATACAATGAGCAGTTCTTC	CASSQYNEQFF
TRBV11-2	once	NA	TRBJ2-1	TGTGCCAGCAGCCTCCGGGCCCCTAGATACAATGAGCAGTTCTTC	CASSLRAPRYNEQFF
TRBV25-1	once	NA	TRBJ1-3	TGTGCCAGCAGTGGACAGGCGAGCTCTGGAAACACCATATATTTT	CASSGQASSGNTIYF
TRBV11-1	NA	TRBD2	TRBJ2-1	TGTGCCAGCAGCTTAGAACTAGCGGGAGGAGGTGAGCAGTTCTTC	CASSLELAGGGEQFF